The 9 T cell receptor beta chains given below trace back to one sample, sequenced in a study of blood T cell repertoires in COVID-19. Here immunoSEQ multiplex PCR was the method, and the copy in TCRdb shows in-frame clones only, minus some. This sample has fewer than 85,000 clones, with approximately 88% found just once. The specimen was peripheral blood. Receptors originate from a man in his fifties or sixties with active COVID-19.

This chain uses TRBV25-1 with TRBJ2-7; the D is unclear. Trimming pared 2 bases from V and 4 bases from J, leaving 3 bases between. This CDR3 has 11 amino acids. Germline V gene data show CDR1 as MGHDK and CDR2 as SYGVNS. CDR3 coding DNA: TGTGCCAGCAGTGAACCTTACGAGCAGTACTTC. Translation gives CASSEPYEQYF.

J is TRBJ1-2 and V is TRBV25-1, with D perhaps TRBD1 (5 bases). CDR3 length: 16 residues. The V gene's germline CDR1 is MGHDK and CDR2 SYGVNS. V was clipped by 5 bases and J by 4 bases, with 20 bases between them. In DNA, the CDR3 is TGTGCCAGCAGTCCCATCGGCCGGGGGATGAGCTATGGCTACACCTTC. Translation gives CASSPIGRGMSYGYTF.

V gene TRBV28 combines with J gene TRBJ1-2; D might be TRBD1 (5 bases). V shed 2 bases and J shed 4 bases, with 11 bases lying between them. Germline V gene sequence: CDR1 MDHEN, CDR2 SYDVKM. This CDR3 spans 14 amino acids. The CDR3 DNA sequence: TGTGCCAGCAGTTTACGACAGTTGATCTATGGCTACACCTTC. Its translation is CASSLRQLIYGYTF.

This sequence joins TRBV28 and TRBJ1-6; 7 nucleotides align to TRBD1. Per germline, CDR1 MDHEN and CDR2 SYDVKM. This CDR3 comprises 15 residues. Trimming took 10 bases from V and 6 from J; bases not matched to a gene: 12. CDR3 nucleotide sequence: TGTGCCACACGGTCCGGGACAGCCCTTAATTCACCCCTCCACTTT. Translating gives CATRSGTALNSPLHF.

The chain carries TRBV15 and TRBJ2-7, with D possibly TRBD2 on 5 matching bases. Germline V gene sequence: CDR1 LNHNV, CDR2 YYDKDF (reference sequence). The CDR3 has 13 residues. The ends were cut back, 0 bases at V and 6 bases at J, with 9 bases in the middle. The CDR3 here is CATSRDPGGEQYF. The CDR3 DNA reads TGTGCCACCAGCAGAGATCCCGGAGGCGAGCAGTACTTC.

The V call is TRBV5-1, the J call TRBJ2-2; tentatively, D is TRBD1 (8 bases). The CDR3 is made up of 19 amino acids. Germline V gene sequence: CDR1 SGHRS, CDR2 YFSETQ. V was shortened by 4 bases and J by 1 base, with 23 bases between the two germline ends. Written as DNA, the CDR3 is TGCGCCAGCAGCCAACCACAGGGGGGGTCGGCCGAGAACACCGGGGAGCTGTTTTTT. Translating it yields CASSQPQGGSAENTGELFF.

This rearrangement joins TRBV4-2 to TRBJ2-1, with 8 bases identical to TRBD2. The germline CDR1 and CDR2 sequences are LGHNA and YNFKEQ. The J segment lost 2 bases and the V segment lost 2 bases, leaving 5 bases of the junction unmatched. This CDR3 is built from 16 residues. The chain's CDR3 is CASSQPGLGTYNEQFF. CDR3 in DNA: TGTGCCAGCAGCCAACCGGGACTAGGTACCTACAATGAGCAGTTCTTC.

The chain's CDR3 is CASSPGTSTDTQYF. The DNA for the CDR3 is TGTGCCAGCAGCCCCGGGACTTCCACAGATACGCAGTATTTT. This chain connects TRBV7-3 to TRBJ2-3; a weak D match, TRBD2 (6 bases). The CDR3 consists of 14 residues. The V gene lost 5 bases and the J gene lost 2 bases, with 11 bases spanning the gap. Germline V gives CDR1 SGHTA, CDR2 FQGTGA.

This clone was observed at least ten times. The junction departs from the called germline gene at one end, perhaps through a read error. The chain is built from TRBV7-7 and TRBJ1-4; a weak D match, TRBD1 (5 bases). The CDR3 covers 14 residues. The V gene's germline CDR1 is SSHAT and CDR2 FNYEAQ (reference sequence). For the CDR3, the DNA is TGTGCTAGCAGCTTAGGAAGGGGTGACGAAAAACTGTTTTTT. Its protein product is CASSLGRGDEKLFF.